The 29 T cell receptor beta chains presented below share a single source sample, sequenced in a study of response to subunit inactivated influenza vaccine. TCRdb re-analysed the RT-PCR reads in MiXCR, keeping a single row per CDR3 protein. The table has roughly 780,000 distinct CDR3 sequences, 15% to 20% seen once. This sample comprised PBMCs from blood, obtained about 5 days after vaccination. The receptor source for this set is a man aged 50 or older who received an inactivated influenza vaccine.

This rearrangement joins TRBV20-1 to TRBJ1-6, with 9 bases fitting TRBD1. CDR1 and CDR2 (germline): DFQATT, SNEGSKA (reference sequence). V lost 5 bases, J lost 7 bases, and 9 bases stayed unmatched. CDR3 length: 15 amino acids. The CDR3 DNA reads as TGCAGTGCTGAAGACACCGGGACAGGGAATTCACCCCTCCACTTT. The encoded protein is CSAEDTGTGNSPLHF.

This clonotype came up a few times. The chain combines TRBV7-2 with TRBJ2-5, with 8 bases lining up with TRBD1. J gave up 3 bases and V 2 bases, and 2 bases lay outside the gene matches. The germline gives CDR1 SGHTA, CDR2 FQGNSA. The CDR3 is 14 amino acids. CDR3 sequence (DNA): TGTGCCAGCAGCTTACAGACAGGGGAAGAGACCCAGTACTTC. This translates into CASSLQTGEETQYF.

This clonotype was observed many times. The chain is built from TRBV6-5 and TRBJ2-2; D unclear. Germline V gene lookup returns CDR1 MNHEY and CDR2 SVGAGI. The length of the CDR3 is 12 residues. V lost 6 bases and J lost 7, with 9 bases in between. CDR3 in DNA: TGTGCCAGCAGGAAAGTGAGCGGGGAGCTGTTTTTT. The encoded protein is CASRKVSGELFF.

The chain has TRBV29-1 and TRBJ2-7; the D is unclear. The CDR3 sequence is 11 residues long. The V end was cut by 4 bases, the J end by 5 bases, with 9 bases between. Germline lookup yields CDR1 SQVTM and CDR2 ANQGSEA. The CDR3 spells CSVVVAHEQYF. The CDR3 DNA reads TGCAGCGTTGTAGTAGCCCACGAGCAGTACTTC.

This chain connects TRBV28 to TRBJ2-7; 9 nucleotides agree with TRBD1. The germline V gene has CDR1 MDHEN and CDR2 SYDVKM. The CDR3 is made up of 16 amino acids. Unmatched junction bases numbered 9, after V lost 2 bases and J lost 4 bases. In DNA form, the CDR3 reads TGTGCCAGCAGTTTAAGGACAGGGGAGGTCCTTTACGAGCAGTACTTC. It specifies CASSLRTGEVLYEQYF.

This clonotype has at least ten counts. CDR3 region: CASSASQGSYDSPLHF. In DNA, the CDR3 is TGCGCCAGCAGCGCGTCACAGGGTAGTTATGATTCACCCCTCCACTTT. This chain uses TRBV5-1 with TRBJ1-6; weak D call: TRBD1 (6 bases). Trimming removed 4 bases from V and 8 bases from J, with 19 bases in between. This CDR3 spans 16 amino acids. CDR1 is SGHRS, CDR2 YFSETQ, per germline.

The CDR3 sequence is CASAGQIYEQYF. The CDR3 DNA follows: TGTGCCAGCGCCGGACAGATCTACGAGCAGTACTTC. The chain couples TRBV6-6 to TRBJ2-7, with D tentatively TRBD1 (6 bases). Trimming left V 8 bases short and J 3 bases short, with 11 bases between. The germline gives CDR1 MNHNY, CDR2 SVGAGI (reference sequence). The CDR3 runs to 12 residues.

This clonotype was detected a few times. The chain carries TRBV6-1 and TRBJ2-7; D is possibly TRBD2 (6 bases). The CDR3 runs 15 residues. V was clipped by 5 bases and J by 4 bases, with 18 bases between them. Germline assignment: CDR1 MNHNS and CDR2 SASEGT. CDR3 DNA: TGTGCCAGCAGTCAACGGACTACCCTAGAGTACGAGCAGTACTTC. This encodes CASSQRTTLEYEQYF.

This clonotype was detected ten times or more. The gene calls are TRBV12-3 or TRBV12-4 and TRBJ2-5, with 9 bases aligning to TRBD2. The CDR3 length is 14 residues. The junction had 6 bases not matched to a gene; V was cut back by 6 bases and J by 4 bases. The chain's CDR3 is CASSPGLARETQYF. The DNA of the CDR3 is TGTGCCAGCAGCCCGGGACTAGCCCGAGAGACCCAGTACTTC.

The chain employs TRBV19 and TRBJ2-1; 7 bases agree with TRBD2. The germline gives CDR1 LNHDA, CDR2 SQIVND (reference sequence). The CDR3 covers 13 residues. The CDR3 is CAAGLNSYNEQFF. CDR3 DNA sequence: TGTGCAGCGGGACTAAACTCCTACAATGAGCAGTTCTTC.

The rearrangement links TRBV20-1 to TRBJ1-2; 7 bases align to TRBD1. Germline V CDR1 and CDR2: DFQATT, SNEGSKA (reference sequence). J lost 7 bases, V lost 3 bases, and 14 bases had no gene match. This CDR3 is built from 15 residues. CDR3 residues: CSARPRGGGLSGYTF. The CDR3 coding sequence is TGCAGTGCTAGGCCCCGGGGAGGGGGCCTTTCTGGCTACACCTTC.

This chain uses TRBV9 with TRBJ2-1; 8 bases map to TRBD2. The V gene's germline CDR1 is SGDLS and CDR2 YYNGEE. The CDR3 has 17 amino acids. Germline trimming cut 1 base from V and 0 bases from J; bases unmatched to any gene: 6. Here the CDR3 DNA reads TGTGCCAGCAGCGTATGGCCGGGAGGGTCCTCCTACAATGAGCAGTTCTTC. Its protein is CASSVWPGGSSYNEQFF.

The table lists this clonotype with a few counts. V usage is TRBV5-1 and J usage is TRBJ1-1; D is undetermined. The CDR3 contains 12 residues. Germline V gene lookup returns CDR1 SGHRS and CDR2 YFSETQ. The germline V and J ends were trimmed by 7 bases and 10 bases, with 17 bases remaining between them. The CDR3 spells CASRQGDLGAFF. As DNA, the CDR3 is TGCGCCAGCCGGCAAGGAGACCTTGGAGCTTTCTTT.

At least ten counts were recorded for this clonotype. The chain has TRBV12-3 or TRBV12-4 and TRBJ2-4, with D perhaps matching TRBD2 (5 bases). Trimming removed 3 bases from V and 6 bases from J, with 6 bases in between. The CDR3 sequence is 12 residues long. The CDR3 DNA reads TGTGCCAGCAGTTTCGCGGGAAACATTCAGTACTTC. Residues: CASSFAGNIQYF.

The chain joins TRBV7-2 to TRBJ2-3; D is unresolved. This CDR3 is 16 amino acids long. Per the germline V gene, CDR1 is SGHTA and CDR2 is FQGNSA. Trimming removed 1 base at V and 6 bases at J, with 17 bases between. DNA of the CDR3: TGTGCCAGCAGCTTAGATCCGGGCCCGTCGGTCGATACGCAGTATTTT. Amino acid sequence: CASSLDPGPSVDTQYF.

The CDR3: CASSLSQGEPDTQYF. The CDR3, as DNA: TGTGCCAGCAGTTTGAGTCAGGGCGAACCAGATACGCAGTATTTT. The chain has TRBV12-3 or TRBV12-4 and TRBJ2-3; D possibly corresponds to TRBD1 (5 bases). Trimming took off 3 bases at V and 4 bases at J, with 14 bases between the two ends. This CDR3 has 15 amino acids.

This clonotype was seen a handful of times. The V and J genes are TRBV20-1 and TRBJ1-4; tentative D call: TRBD1 (5 bases). This CDR3 region has 13 residues. V lost 6 bases, J lost 5 bases, and 13 bases lay in between. Germline CDR1 and CDR2: DFQATT and SNEGSKA (reference sequence). As DNA, the CDR3 is TGCAGTGCCTGGGCGGCAGGGAATGAAAAACTGTTTTTT. Protein: CSAWAAGNEKLFF.

The V and J genes are TRBV5-1 and TRBJ2-4; TRBD1 aligns across 10 bases. The J segment lost 0 bases and the V segment lost 1 base, leaving 10 bases of the junction unmatched. Germline-derived CDR1 and CDR2 are SGHRS and YFSETQ. The CDR3 length is 19 residues. CDR3 protein: CASSLSTGGELLAKNIQYF. The CDR3 DNA is TGCGCCAGCAGCTTGTCGACAGGGGGCGAACTACTAGCCAAAAACATTCAGTACTTC.

This clonotype showed up many times. The chain couples TRBV20-1 to TRBJ2-7; 13 positions match TRBD2. The germline CDR1 and CDR2 sequences are DFQATT and SNEGSKA (reference sequence). This CDR3 spans 14 amino acids. V trimming: 4 bases; J trimming: 6 bases; junction bases outside the gene matches: 6. Here the CDR3 DNA reads TGCAGTGCTAAACTAGCGGGAGGGCCTGGCGAGCAGTACTTC. Translated: CSAKLAGGPGEQYF.

The CDR3 reads CASSYPVWGRGIDNEQFF. The CDR3 DNA sequence: TGTGCCAGCAGTTACCCAGTATGGGGCAGGGGAATCGACAATGAGCAGTTCTTC. The V gene is TRBV6-2 or TRBV6-3, the J gene TRBJ2-1, with a weak D call TRBD1 (6 bases). Germline V gene lookup returns CDR1 MNHEY and CDR2 SVGEGT. Trimming took off 2 bases at V and 5 bases at J, with 22 bases between the two ends. This CDR3 is 18 amino acids long.

The chain combines TRBV29-1 with TRBJ2-3, with 7 bases that match TRBD1. The CDR3 is 12 amino acids. J lost 4 bases, V lost 6 bases, and 4 bases had no gene match. CDR1 is SQVTM and CDR2 is ANQGSEA in the germline V gene. The CDR3 region is CSVDREPDTQYF. The DNA for the CDR3 is TGCAGCGTCGACAGGGAGCCAGATACGCAGTATTTT.

The rearrangement joins TRBV4-3 to TRBJ2-7, with 10 nucleotides matching TRBD2. The J segment lost 6 bases and the V segment lost 2 bases, leaving 13 bases of the junction unmatched. This CDR3 has 17 residues. Germline CDR1 reads LGHNA; CDR2 reads YSLEER. The CDR3 here is CASSQLGSGRASSEQYF. The CDR3, as DNA: TGCGCCAGCAGCCAACTGGGAAGCGGGAGGGCCTCGTCCGAGCAGTACTTC.

This chain uses TRBV20-1 with TRBJ2-5, with a weak D call TRBD2 (6 bases). Trimming left V 6 bases short and J 5 bases short, with 13 bases between. There are 12 residues in the CDR3. The germline V gene encodes CDR1 DFQATT and CDR2 SNEGSKA (reference sequence). CDR3 coding DNA: TGCAGTGCCAAGGACCGGGGGGAGACCCAGTACTTC. It is translated as CSAKDRGETQYF.

The V and J genes are TRBV12-3 or TRBV12-4 and TRBJ2-5, with D perhaps matching TRBD2 (7 bases). Trimming took off 2 bases at V and 3 bases at J, with 10 bases between the two ends. This CDR3 is built from 14 residues. CDR3 region: CASSLPGGEETQYF. CDR3 coding DNA: TGTGCCAGCAGTTTACCGGGGGGCGAAGAGACCCAGTACTTC.

The V call is TRBV20-1, the J call TRBJ2-2; 9 bases align to TRBD1. This CDR3 contains 16 residues. V gave up 0 bases and J gave up 4 bases; unmatched junction bases: 6. Per germline, CDR1 DFQATT and CDR2 SNEGSKA (reference sequence). The CDR3 DNA reads TGCAGTGCTAGAGATCGGGGGACAGGGCGCACCGGGGAGCTGTTTTTT. Its translation: CSARDRGTGRTGELFF.

This clonotype was observed many times. At one end the junction does not follow the germline gene, possibly because of a read error. The chain couples TRBV5-1 to TRBJ2-3, with D possibly matching TRBD2 (6 bases). Germline lookup yields CDR1 SGHRS and CDR2 YFSETQ. This CDR3 has 15 amino acids. CDR3 in amino acids: CASSLTGGSTDTQYF. CDR3 DNA: TGTGCCAGCAGTTTAACAGGAGGGAGCACAGATACGCAGTATTTT. The variable domain in full, completed from reference TRBV5-1 and TRBJ2-3, reads KAGVTQTPRYLIKTRGQQVTLSCSPISGHRSVSWYQQTPGQGLQFLFEYFSETQRNKGNFPGRFSGRQFSNSRSEMNVSTLELGDSALYLCASSLTGGSTDTQYFGPGTRLTVL.

The chain is built from TRBV9 and TRBJ2-1; unclear D gene. This CDR3 region has 12 residues. With 1 base removed from V and 6 bases from J, the gap between germline ends came to 5 bases. The germline CDR1 and CDR2 sequences are SGDLS and YYNGEE. The CDR3 coding sequence is TGTGCCAGCAGCGTAAATAGCAATGAGCAGTTCTTC. This codes for CASSVNSNEQFF.

The rearrangement joins TRBV28 to TRBJ2-5; D remains ambiguous. This CDR3 contains 15 residues. Trimming took off 5 bases at V and 1 base at J, with 14 bases between the two ends. Looked up from germline, CDR1 is MDHEN and CDR2 is SYDVKM. CDR3 in DNA: TGTGCCAGCAGTCCTTCCGGACGGCCCCAAGAGACCCAGTACTTC. Translated: CASSPSGRPQETQYF.

This clonotype showed up many times. The V and J genes are TRBV29-1 and TRBJ2-1; D remains ambiguous. The CDR3 is 13 residues long. Trimming pared 0 bases from V and 6 bases from J, leaving 9 bases between. The germline V gene encodes CDR1 SQVTM and CDR2 ANQGSEA. The CDR3 here is CSVEDYRSNEQFF. Written as DNA, the CDR3 is TGCAGCGTTGAAGATTACCGAAGCAATGAGCAGTTCTTC.